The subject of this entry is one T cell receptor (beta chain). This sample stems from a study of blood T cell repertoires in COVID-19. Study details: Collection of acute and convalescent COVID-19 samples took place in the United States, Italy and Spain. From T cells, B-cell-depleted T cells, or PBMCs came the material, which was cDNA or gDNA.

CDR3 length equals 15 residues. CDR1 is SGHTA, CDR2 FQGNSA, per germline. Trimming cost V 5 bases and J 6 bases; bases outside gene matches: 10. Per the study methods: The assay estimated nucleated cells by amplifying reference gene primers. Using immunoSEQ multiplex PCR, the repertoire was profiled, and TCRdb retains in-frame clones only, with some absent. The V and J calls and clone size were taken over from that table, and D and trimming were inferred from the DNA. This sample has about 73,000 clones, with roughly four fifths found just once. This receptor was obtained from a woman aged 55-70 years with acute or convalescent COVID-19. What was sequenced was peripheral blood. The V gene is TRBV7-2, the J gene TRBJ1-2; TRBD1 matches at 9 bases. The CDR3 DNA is TGTGCCAGCAGCCCTTACCGGGACAGGGTAAATGGCTACACCTTC. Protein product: CASSPYRDRVNGYTF.